Presented here are 19 T cell receptor beta chains from one specimen sequenced in a study of monozygotic twins with inflammatory bowel disease. TCRdb re-called the 5' RACE reads and shows each CDR3 protein once, DNA omitted. The sample table sets out fewer than 450,000 distinct CDR3 sequences. The sample taken for sequencing was blood. The origin of the receptors is a human donor with ulcerative colitis or Crohn's disease, or a healthy co-twin of an affected twin (not recorded which).

This rearrangement joins TRBV4-1 to TRBJ2-7; the D gene TCRdb calls, TRBD1, cannot be checked with no DNA. This CDR3 has 15 amino acids. Germline loops: CDR1 MGHRA, CDR2 YSYEKL. CDR3 in amino acids: CASSQLRGTHREQYF.

The V call is TRBV7-3, the J call TRBJ2-2; there is no DNA to check the TCRdb D call of TRBD1. This CDR3 has 17 amino acids. Germline-derived CDR1 and CDR2 are SGHTA and FQGTGA. The CDR3 spells CASSLKMGRGVTGELFF.

This chain links TRBV18 with TRBJ2-7; TCRdb indicates TRBD1, and absent DNA this call remains unverified. Germline CDR1 reads KGHSH; CDR2 reads LQKENI. This CDR3 contains 14 residues. The CDR3 protein is CASSPGTGMNEQYF.

The J gene is TRBJ1-1, the V gene TRBV27; with no DNA, the TCRdb D assignment of TRBD1 cannot be verified. The V gene's germline CDR1 is MNHEY and CDR2 SMNVEV (reference sequence). The CDR3 totals 15 residues. The CDR3 sequence is CASSSGQGMNTEAFF.

This chain links TRBV7-6 with TRBJ2-1. The CDR3 spans 13 residues. Germline V gene sequence: CDR1 SGHVS, CDR2 FNYEAQ. The CDR3: CASSLGQRGEQFF.

The chain is built from TRBV5-1 and TRBJ2-4; with no DNA, the TCRdb D assignment of TRBD1 cannot be verified. This CDR3 spans 15 amino acids. From germline, CDR1 is SGHRS and CDR2 YFSETQ. The CDR3 protein is CASRPPGLAKNIQYF.

The chain couples TRBV7-6 to TRBJ2-1; checking the TCRdb D call of TRBD1 is not possible without DNA. Germline CDR1 and CDR2: SGHVS and FNYEAQ. The length of the CDR3 is 14 residues. CDR3 sequence: CASSSLDSLNEQFF.

The CDR3 loop reads CASGDSSGANVLTF. The chain is built from TRBV2 and TRBJ2-6. The CDR3 extends over 14 amino acids. Germline V lookup: CDR1 SNHLY, CDR2 FYNNEI.

The gene calls are TRBV25-1 and TRBJ2-7. Germline lookup yields CDR1 MGHDK and CDR2 SYGVNS. The CDR3 totals 11 residues. CDR3 sequence: CASSDEDEQYF.

The chain couples TRBV14 to TRBJ2-1; TCRdb outputs TRBD1, but without DNA this stays unchecked. This CDR3 spans 14 amino acids. Germline V gene lookup returns CDR1 SGHDN and CDR2 FVKESK. CDR3 residues: CASSPSGNYNEQFF.

The V and J genes are TRBV19 and TRBJ2-3; the TCRdb call, TRBD1, lacks DNA for checking. There are 16 residues in the CDR3. From germline, CDR1 is LNHDA and CDR2 SQIVND (reference sequence). This CDR3 reads CASSIRTGVYTDTQYF. Using reference TRBV19 and TRBJ2-3 for the parts outside the CDR3, the full variable domain is DGGITQSPKYLFRKEGQNVTLSCEQNLNHDAMYWYRQDPGQGLRLIYYSQIVNDFQKGDIAEGYSVSREKKESFPLTVTSAQKNPTAFYLCASSIRTGVYTDTQYFGPGTRLTVL.

This chain connects TRBV6-2 or TRBV6-3 to TRBJ1-5. This CDR3 region has 16 residues. CDR1 and CDR2 from the germline V gene are MNHEY and SVGEGT. CDR3 region: CASSSTLIRINQPQHF.

V gene TRBV4-3 combines with J gene TRBJ2-1. Germline V CDR1 and CDR2: LGHNA, YSLEER. The CDR3 totals 18 residues. CDR3: CASSHYRPAGSSYNEQFF.

V usage is TRBV5-1 and J usage is TRBJ1-1; TCRdb's D gene call, TRBD1, goes unchecked for lack of DNA. CDR1 and CDR2 (germline): SGHRS, YFSETQ. CDR3 length: 17 residues. CDR3 residues: CASSLDGQQGGRAEAFF. Filled out from reference TRBV5-1 and TRBJ1-1, the complete variable domain reads KAGVTQTPRYLIKTRGQQVTLSCSPISGHRSVSWYQQTPGQGLQFLFEYFSETQRNKGNFPGRFSGRQFSNSRSEMNVSTLELGDSALYLCASSLDGQQGGRAEAFFGQGTRLTVV.

The V and J genes are TRBV7-2 and TRBJ2-2. The CDR3 is made up of 15 amino acids. Germline CDR1 and CDR2: SGHTA and FQGNSA. Here the CDR3 reads CASSRGPLNTGELFF.

The rearrangement joins TRBV11-2 to TRBJ2-7; TCRdb gives TRBD2 as the D gene, but with no DNA this cannot be confirmed. Germline lookup yields CDR1 SGHAT and CDR2 FQNNGV. The CDR3 runs to 18 residues. This CDR3 reads CASSPRTSGVIGSYEQYF.

The chain combines TRBV6-5 with TRBJ2-5; with no DNA, the TCRdb D assignment of TRBD2 cannot be verified. The germline V gene encodes CDR1 MNHEY and CDR2 SVGAGI. The CDR3 contains 17 residues. The CDR3 here is CASSYSSSGGARETQYF.

This sequence joins TRBV3-1 and TRBJ2-3; the TRBD2 assignment by TCRdb is unverifiable without DNA. Germline V gene lookup returns CDR1 LGHDT and CDR2 YNNKEL (reference sequence). This CDR3 has 16 amino acids. CDR3 loop: CASSLQRGGEADTQYF.

The chain carries TRBV7-9 and TRBJ1-4; the TRBD1 assignment by TCRdb is unverifiable without DNA. The CDR3 has 15 residues. Germline V CDR1 and CDR2: SEHNR, FQNEAQ (reference sequence). The CDR3 protein is CASSPPRQGEEKLFF.